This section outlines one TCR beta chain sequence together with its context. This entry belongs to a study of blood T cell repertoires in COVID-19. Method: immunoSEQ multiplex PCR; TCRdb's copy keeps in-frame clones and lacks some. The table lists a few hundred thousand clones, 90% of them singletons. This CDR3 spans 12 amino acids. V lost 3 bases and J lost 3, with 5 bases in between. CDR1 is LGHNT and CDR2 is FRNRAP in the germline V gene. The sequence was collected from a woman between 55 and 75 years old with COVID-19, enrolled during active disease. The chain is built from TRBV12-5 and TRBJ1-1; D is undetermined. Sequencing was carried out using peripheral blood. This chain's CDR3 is CASGFMYTEAFF. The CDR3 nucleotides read TGTGCTAGTGGTTTCATGTACACTGAAGCTTTCTTT.